This T cell receptor beta chain is drawn from a study of blood T cell repertoires in COVID-19. About the research overall: PBMCs, B-cell-depleted T cells, or T cells provided the cDNA or gDNA that made up the material.

Sequenced by immunoSEQ multiplex PCR; TCRdb stores in-frame clones only, minus some. Of around 370,000 clones in the sample, 88% were seen once. CDR1 and CDR2 from the germline V gene are MNHEY and SVGAGI. V was pared by 2 bases and J by 4 bases, with 4 bases of the junction left unmatched. The CDR3 covers 14 residues. Recovered status applied to Cohort 3 donors who had two consecutive negative PCRs. It also applied to those with clearance or with symptom resolution. The origin of this receptor is a woman aged 18-29 years who had recovered from COVID-19. The V gene is TRBV6-5, the J gene TRBJ1-1; 7 bases fit TRBD1. Sequenced sample: PBMCs or T cells enriched from blood (not recorded which). As DNA, the CDR3 is TGTGCCAGCAGTTACATTTCAGGGGGCACTGAAGCTTTCTTT. Its protein product is CASSYISGGTEAFF.